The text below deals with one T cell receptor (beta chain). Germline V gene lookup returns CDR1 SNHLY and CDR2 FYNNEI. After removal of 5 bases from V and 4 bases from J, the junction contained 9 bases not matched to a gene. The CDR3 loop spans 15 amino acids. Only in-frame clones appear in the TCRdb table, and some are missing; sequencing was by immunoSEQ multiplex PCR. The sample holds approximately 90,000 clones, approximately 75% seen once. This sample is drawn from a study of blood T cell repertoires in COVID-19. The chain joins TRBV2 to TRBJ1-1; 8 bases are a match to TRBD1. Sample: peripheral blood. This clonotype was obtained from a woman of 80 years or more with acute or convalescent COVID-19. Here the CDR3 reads CASSLTGESGTEAFF. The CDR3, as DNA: TGTGCCAGCAGTCTGACAGGGGAATCGGGCACTGAAGCTTTCTTT.